This TCR beta chain originates from a study of early T cells in non-severe SARS-CoV-2 infection. The overall study: Unsorted whole blood bulk RNA was sequenced, with unpaired chains.

There are many counts of this clonotype. Attached unique molecular identifiers marked individual cDNA molecules. TCRdb recomputed calls from the 5' RACE reads with MiXCR, one row per CDR3 protein. The sample consists of about 97,000 distinct CDR3 sequences, approximately 9.9% of them appearing once. The germline V gene encodes CDR1 SGHVS and CDR2 FQNEAQ. CDR3 length: 16 amino acids. The V end lost 5 bases, the J end lost 5 bases, and 22 bases lay between the germline ends. This chain joins TRBV7-8 and TRBJ2-7, with D maybe TRBD2 (6 bases). This clonotype was sampled from an adult who was a healthcare worker with PCR-confirmed SARS-CoV-2 infection or an uninfected control (not recorded which). The sequencing used whole blood, collected at baseline. The CDR3 spells CASSHERDFVSDEQYF. CDR3 in DNA: TGTGCCAGCAGCCACGAACGGGACTTCGTGTCCGACGAGCAGTACTTC.